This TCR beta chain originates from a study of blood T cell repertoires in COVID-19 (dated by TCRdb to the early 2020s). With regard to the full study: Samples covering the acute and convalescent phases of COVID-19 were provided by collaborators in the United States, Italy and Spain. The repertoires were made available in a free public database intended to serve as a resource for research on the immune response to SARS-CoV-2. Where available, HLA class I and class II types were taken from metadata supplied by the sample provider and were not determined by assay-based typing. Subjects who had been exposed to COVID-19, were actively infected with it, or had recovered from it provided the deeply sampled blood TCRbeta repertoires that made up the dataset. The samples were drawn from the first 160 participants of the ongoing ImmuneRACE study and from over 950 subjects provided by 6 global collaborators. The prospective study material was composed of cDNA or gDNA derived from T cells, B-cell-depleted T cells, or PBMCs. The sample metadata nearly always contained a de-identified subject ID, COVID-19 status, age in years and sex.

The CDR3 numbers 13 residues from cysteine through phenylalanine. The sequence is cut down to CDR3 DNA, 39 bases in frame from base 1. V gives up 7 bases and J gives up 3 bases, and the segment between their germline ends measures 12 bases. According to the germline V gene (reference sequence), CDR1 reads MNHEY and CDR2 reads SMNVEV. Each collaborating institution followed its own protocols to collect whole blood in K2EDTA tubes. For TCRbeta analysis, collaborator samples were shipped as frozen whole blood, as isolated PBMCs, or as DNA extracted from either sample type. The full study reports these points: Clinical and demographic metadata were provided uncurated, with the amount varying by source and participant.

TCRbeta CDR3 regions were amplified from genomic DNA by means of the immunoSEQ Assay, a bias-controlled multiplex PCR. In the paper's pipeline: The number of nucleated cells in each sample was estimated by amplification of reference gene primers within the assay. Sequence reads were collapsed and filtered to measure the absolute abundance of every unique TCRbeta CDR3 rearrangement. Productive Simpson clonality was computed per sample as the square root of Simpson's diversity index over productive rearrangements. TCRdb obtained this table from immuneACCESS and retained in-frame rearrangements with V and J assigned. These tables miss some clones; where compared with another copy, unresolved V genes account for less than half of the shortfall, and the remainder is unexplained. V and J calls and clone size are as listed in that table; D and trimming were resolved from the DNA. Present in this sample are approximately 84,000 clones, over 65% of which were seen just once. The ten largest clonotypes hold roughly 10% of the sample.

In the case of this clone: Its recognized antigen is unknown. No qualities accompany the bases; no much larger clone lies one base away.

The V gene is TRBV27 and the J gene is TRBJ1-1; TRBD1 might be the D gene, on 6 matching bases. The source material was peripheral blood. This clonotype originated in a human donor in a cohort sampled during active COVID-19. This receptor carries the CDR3 CASNREGYTEAFF. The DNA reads TGTGCCAGCAACAGGGAGGGGTACACTGAAGCTTTCTTT.